Described below is a single TCR beta chain sequence and its context. Its matching antigen is unknown. As to time point: baseline, week 1 (first vaccination visit). Treatment specified: pre-vaccination baseline after standard-of-care therapy. Data came from immunoSEQ multiplex PCR; TCRdb stores just in-frame clones and leaves some out. The sample contains tens of thousands of clones, about 80% of which appear only once. The sample belongs to a study of a mutant IDH1 vaccine in newly diagnosed glioma. Study-wide context: Patients under treatment included roughly 60% males and 37.5% females and had a mean age of about 37 years.

Findings of the study overall: Pseudoprogression seemed unrelated to changes in top peripheral T cell clonotypes.

Sequencing used PBMCs, obtained from a glioma patient treated with radiotherapy, temozolomide or both. This clonotype originated in a man under 40 with glioma.

The CDR3 nucleotides read TGTGCCAGCAGCTCACCCTGGGGGGGAGAGACCCAGTACTTC. Its translation: CASSSPWGGETQYF. This sequence joins TRBV7-6 and TRBJ2-5; 7 positions agree with TRBD2. Germline CDR1 reads SGHVS; CDR2 reads FNYEAQ. With V trimmed by 4 bases and J by 4 bases, 6 bases remained unmatched. There are 14 residues in the CDR3.